This T cell receptor (beta chain) was sequenced in a study of CD8 T cells in ankylosing spondylitis. Study-level points and caveats: Roughly 8 highly homologous variants formed a TCR beta motif that appeared characteristic of ankylosing spondylitis blood.

Each CDR3 protein is one row after TCRdb ran MiXCR on the 5' RACE reads. This table has approximately 300,000 distinct CDR3 sequences, approximately 8% appearing once. There are many counts of this clonotype. Its target is not known. Between the trimmed V and J ends, which lost 5 bases and 3 bases, there was a span of 14 bases. Germline V gives CDR1 SEHNR, CDR2 FQNEAQ (reference sequence). The CDR3 spans 15 residues. The chain couples TRBV7-9 to TRBJ1-5; D remains unclear. This clonotype originated in a male donor with ankylosing spondylitis. The sample comprised blood, either unsorted or a sorted T cell fraction (not recorded which). The DNA for the CDR3 is TGTGCCAGCAGCCCGATGGGAGTCACCAATCAGCCCCAGCATTTT. It encodes CASSPMGVTNQPQHF.